These 13 T cell receptor beta chains share one sample of origin, sequenced in a study of identical twins. MiXCR was run by TCRdb on the 5' RACE reads, yielding one entry per CDR3 protein. The table shows approximately 410,000 distinct CDR3 sequences, with less than 20% occurring only once. The sequenced sample consisted of naive T cells sorted from blood. The source is a man aged 45-65 years in good health.

This clonotype occurred many times. V and J are TRBV12-3 or TRBV12-4 and TRBJ2-1; 12 positions match TRBD1. This CDR3 has 16 residues. The trim removed 2 bases at V and 8 bases at J, leaving 7 bases unmatched. The CDR3 nucleotides are TGTGCCAGCAGTTTACGGGGGGGACAGGGGGCCTATGAGCAGTTCTTC. Its protein product is CASSLRGGQGAYEQFF.

This clonotype has just a few counts. CDR3 coding DNA: TGTGCCAGCAGCTTCCGGACAGGGAAACACGAGCAGTACTTC. Translating gives CASSFRTGKHEQYF. This chain links TRBV5-5 with TRBJ2-7; 8 bases are shared with TRBD1. In germline, CDR1 is SGHKS, CDR2 YYEKEE (reference sequence). The V and J ends lost 2 bases and 5 bases, in that order; junction bases with no gene match: 6. This CDR3 region has 14 residues.

The rearrangement uses TRBV10-3 and TRBJ1-3; no clear D. There are 16 residues in the CDR3. CDR1 and CDR2 (germline): ENHRY, SYGVKD. The ends were cut back, 0 bases at V and 0 bases at J, with 9 bases in the middle. The CDR3 loop is CAISESWSSSGNTIYF. CDR3 bases: TGTGCCATCAGTGAGTCGTGGTCGAGCTCTGGAAACACCATATATTTT.

This clonotype came up many times. The chain employs TRBV5-1 and TRBJ2-1, with 10 bases that match TRBD2. CDR3 length equals 15 residues. After removal of 1 base from V and 9 bases from J, the junction contained 7 bases not matched to a gene. Germline loops: CDR1 SGHRS, CDR2 YFSETQ. CDR3 DNA: TGCGCCAGCAGCTTGACTAGCGGGAAATTCGGTGAGCAGTTCTTC. Translating it yields CASSLTSGKFGEQFF. The whole variable domain, remainder taken from reference TRBV5-1 and TRBJ2-1, is KAGVTQTPRYLIKTRGQQVTLSCSPISGHRSVSWYQQTPGQGLQFLFEYFSETQRNKGNFPGRFSGRQFSNSRSEMNVSTLELGDSALYLCASSLTSGKFGEQFFGPGTRLTVL.

The chain couples TRBV20-1 to TRBJ2-7, with D tentatively TRBD1 or TRBD2 (5 bases each). Trimming took off 2 bases at V and 3 bases at J, with 14 bases between the two ends. Germline-derived CDR1 and CDR2 are DFQATT and SNEGSKA (reference sequence). There are 14 residues in the CDR3. CDR3 region: CSARPRDPHYEQYF. In DNA form, the CDR3 reads TGCAGTGCTAGACCCCGGGACCCCCACTACGAGCAGTACTTC.

Many counts were recorded for this clonotype. V and J are TRBV7-3 and TRBJ2-3; 11 bases align to TRBD2. V gave up 3 bases and J gave up 5 bases; unmatched junction bases: 4. The CDR3 is 15 residues long. Germline V gene data show CDR1 as SGHTA and CDR2 as FQGTGA. CDR3 nucleotide sequence: TGTGCCAGCAGCTTCCTAGCGGGAGGTGTAGATACGCAGTATTTT. Amino acids: CASSFLAGGVDTQYF.

This clonotype was observed a few times. CDR3 nucleotide sequence: TGTGCCAGCAGTTTATCAGGGGGCAGTAGAGTCTATGGCTACACCTTC. Its translation: CASSLSGGSRVYGYTF. The chain links TRBV27 to TRBJ1-2, with 7 bases aligning to TRBD1. The V gene's germline CDR1 is MNHEY and CDR2 SMNVEV (reference sequence). Unmatched junction bases numbered 8, after V lost 0 bases and J lost 4 bases. The CDR3 consists of 16 residues.

At least ten counts were recorded for this clonotype. The CDR3 spells CASSFARRNEQFF. The CDR3 DNA reads as TGTGCCAGCAGTTTCGCCAGACGCAATGAGCAGTTCTTC. The rearrangement uses TRBV12-3 or TRBV12-4 and TRBJ2-1; no definite D call. The CDR3 has 13 amino acids. Trimming shortened V by 3 bases and J by 6 bases, and 9 bases separated the two germline ends.

The V call is TRBV6-1, the J call TRBJ2-3, with a weak D call TRBD2 (5 bases). The CDR3 totals 13 residues. Germline CDR1 and CDR2: MNHNS and SASEGT. Trimming stripped 9 bases from V and 7 bases from J, with 17 bases between. The CDR3 loop is CASRTPSTYTQYF. The CDR3 bases are TGTGCCAGTCGAACCCCTAGCACGTATACGCAGTATTTT.

In DNA, the CDR3 is TGTGCCAGCTCACAGTCCGGGACAGGGACCTACGAGCAGTACTTC. It specifies CASSQSGTGTYEQYF. This chain links TRBV18 with TRBJ2-7, with 9 bases fitting TRBD1. Per the germline V gene, CDR1 is KGHSH and CDR2 is LQKENI. V dropped 4 bases and J dropped 2; count of bases not matched to a gene: 6. The CDR3 consists of 15 residues.

This clonotype was detected only a few times. The chain combines TRBV20-1 with TRBJ2-3, with 7 bases that match TRBD1. The CDR3 is made up of 15 amino acids. Trimming took 2 bases from V and 1 from J; bases not matched to a gene: 6. CDR1 DFQATT and CDR2 SNEGSKA come from the germline V gene (reference sequence). CDR3 loop: CSARSGQLRTDTQYF. The CDR3, as DNA: TGCAGTGCTAGATCGGGACAGCTGCGCACAGATACGCAGTATTTT.

This clonotype was seen a few times. J is TRBJ1-1 and V is TRBV29-1, with D unclear. The CDR3 length is 11 residues. Germline V gene sequence: CDR1 SQVTM, CDR2 ANQGSEA. Trimming shortened V by 3 bases and J by 0 bases, and 2 bases separated the two germline ends. In DNA form, the CDR3 reads TGCAGCGTTGACATGAACACTGAAGCTTTCTTT. Its translation is CSVDMNTEAFF. The full variable domain, with the rest looked up from reference TRBV29-1 and TRBJ1-1, is SAVISQKPSRDICQRGTSLTIQCQVDSQVTMMFWYRQQPGQSLTLIATANQGSEATYESGFVIDKFPISRPNLTFSTLTVSNMSPEDSSIYLCSVDMNTEAFFGQGTRLTVV.

The chain has TRBV4-1 and TRBJ2-3; tentatively, D is TRBD1 or TRBD2 (5 bases each). The length of the CDR3 is 15 residues. The V gene lost 1 base and the J gene lost 6 bases, with 14 bases spanning the gap. The germline V gene has CDR1 MGHRA and CDR2 YSYEKL. The CDR3 sequence is CASSQGDPLLDTQYF. CDR3 nucleotide sequence: TGCGCCAGCAGCCAAGGGGACCCCCTATTGGATACGCAGTATTTT.